This TCR beta chain was recorded in a study of shared clonotypes between healthy human individuals. At the level of the study: Three CD4 naive, three CD4 memory, two CD8 naive and one CD8 memory plate were used per donor. Broader study findings: The study drew on few donors, limiting represented genetic and exposure-history diversity.

The input for sorted-subset replicate PCRs was 200 ng DNA, 30,000 or so T cell genomes. Data came from immunoSEQ multiplex PCR; TCRdb stores just in-frame clones and leaves some out. The profile covers 300,000 to 400,000 clones, with over 65% appearing a single time and 10% taken by the ten largest. The CDR3 has 11 amino acids. CDR1 is SGHRS and CDR2 is YFSETQ in the germline V gene. Trimming removed 0 bases from V and 4 bases from J, with 2 bases in between. A remark on this clone: Its antigen is still unknown. This same CDR3 is encoded by further DNA sequences in the sample.

Input material: memory CD4+ T cells sorted from blood. Indicated subset: CD45RA-negative fraction. The V and J genes are TRBV5-1 and TRBJ2-7; D is unresolved. This clonotype was obtained from a man aged 30-40 years in good health. This CDR3 is CASSLGYEQYF. DNA for the CDR3: TGCGCCAGCAGCTTGGGTTACGAGCAGTACTTC.